This TCR beta chain was identified during a study of T cells after yellow fever vaccination. Study-wide background: Preparation of the low-cell-number fractions used SMART-Seq v4 Ultra Low Input.

The V end was cut by 0 bases, the J end by 8 bases, with 11 bases between. Germline-derived CDR1 and CDR2 are LGHNA and YSLEER. There are 14 residues in the CDR3. This clonotype was recorded a few times. Researchers made TCR cDNA using 5'RACE template switching, and this step added a universal primer site and UMIs. TCRdb reprocessed the 5' RACE reads with MiXCR, giving one entry per CDR3 protein. The data hold around 350,000 distinct CDR3 sequences, with approximately 10% observed a single time. The V and J genes are TRBV4-3 and TRBJ2-1; D possibly corresponds to TRBD2 (6 bases). This sequence originates from a young man who received the YFV17D yellow fever vaccine. This material consisted of PBMCs, taken on the day of the first yellow fever vaccination. CDR3 sequence reads: CASSQEFSGHEQFF. The CDR3 DNA reads as TGCGCCAGCAGCCAAGAATTTAGCGGCCATGAGCAGTTCTTC.